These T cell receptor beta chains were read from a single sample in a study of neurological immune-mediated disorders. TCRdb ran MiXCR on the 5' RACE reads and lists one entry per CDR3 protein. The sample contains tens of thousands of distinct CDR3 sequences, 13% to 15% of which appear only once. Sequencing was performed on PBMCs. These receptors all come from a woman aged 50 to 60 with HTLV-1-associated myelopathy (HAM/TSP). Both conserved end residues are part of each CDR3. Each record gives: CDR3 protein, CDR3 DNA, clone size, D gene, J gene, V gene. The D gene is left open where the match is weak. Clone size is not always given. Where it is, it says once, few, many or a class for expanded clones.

CDR3: CASTESPGTHYGYTF
DNA: TGTGCCAGCACCGAATCACCCGGGACGCACTATGGCTACACCTTC
size: .
D: .
J: TRBJ1-2
V: TRBV7-2

CDR3: CSARGPASEQFF
DNA: TGCAGTGCTAGGGGGCCTGCCAGTGAGCAGTTCTTC
size: many
D: .
J: TRBJ2-1
V: TRBV20-1

CDR3: CASSEAGGETQYF
DNA: TGTGCCAGCAGTGAAGCAGGGGGGGAGACCCAGTACTTC
size: many
D: .
J: TRBJ2-5
V: TRBV6-1

CDR3: CASAEFSGQGPQYF
DNA: TGTGCCAGCGCTGAGTTTTCGGGACAGGGGCCCCAGTACTTC
size: many
D: TRBD1
J: TRBJ2-5
V: TRBV6-4

CDR3: CASSPGTDGYTF
DNA: TGTGCCAGCAGCCCCGGGACAGATGGCTACACCTTC
size: many
D: TRBD1
J: TRBJ1-2
V: TRBV11-3

CDR3: CASSRTGQYGYTF
DNA: TGTGCCAGCAGTAGGACAGGGCAATATGGCTACACCTTC
size: many
D: TRBD1
J: TRBJ1-2
V: TRBV12-3/TRBV12-4

CDR3: CASSLGRTDNMRMNTEAFF
DNA: TGTGCCAGCAGCTTAGGGCGGACAGACAATATGCGTATGAACACTGAAGCTTTCTTT
size: many
D: .
J: TRBJ1-1
V: TRBV7-9

CDR3: CASSLWQGANYGYTF
DNA: TGTGCCAGCAGCTTGTGGCAGGGGGCTAACTATGGCTACACCTTC
size: many
D: TRBD1
J: TRBJ1-2
V: TRBV5-5

CDR3: CASSSRQGGEQFF
DNA: TGTGCCAGCAGCTCCCGGCAGGGGGGTGAGCAGTTCTTC
size: many
D: .
J: TRBJ2-1
V: TRBV7-2

CDR3: CSVGGARDLTYNEQFF
DNA: TGCAGCGTTGGGGGGGCACGGGACCTGACCTACAATGAGCAGTTCTTC
size: many
D: .
J: TRBJ2-1
V: TRBV29-1

CDR3: CSARDRNTGELFF
DNA: TGCAGTGCTAGAGACCGGAACACCGGGGAGCTGTTTTTT
size: many
D: .
J: TRBJ2-2
V: TRBV20-1

CDR3: CASSLSRGYSPLHF
DNA: TGTGCCAGCAGTTTGTCCAGGGGTTATTCACCCCTCCACTTT
size: many
D: .
J: TRBJ1-6
V: TRBV12-3/TRBV12-4

CDR3: CASSPRGGRETQYF
DNA: TGTGCCAGCAGCCCGCGGGGGGGCCGGGAGACCCAGTACTTC
size: many
D: TRBD2
J: TRBJ2-5
V: TRBV3-1

CDR3: CASSLNSGPSETQYF
DNA: TGTGCCAGCAGCTTAAATAGCGGGCCCTCAGAGACCCAGTACTTC
size: many
D: TRBD2
J: TRBJ2-5
V: TRBV7-6

CDR3: CASSLISRGSGTQYF
DNA: TGTGCCAGCAGCTTAATTAGCCGGGGTTCAGGGACCCAGTACTTC
size: .
D: .
J: TRBJ2-5
V: TRBV7-2

CDR3: CASSDLSADTQYF
DNA: TGTGCCAGCAGTGACCTAAGTGCAGATACGCAGTATTTT
size: many
D: .
J: TRBJ2-3
V: TRBV6-4

CDR3: CASSLRGQGSKETQYF
DNA: TGTGCCAGCAGCTTACGGGGACAGGGATCCAAAGAGACCCAGTACTTC
size: many
D: TRBD1
J: TRBJ2-5
V: TRBV7-9

CDR3: CASSQEGTPGQGGNTIYF
DNA: TGCGCCAGCAGCCAGGAAGGGACGCCGGGACAGGGGGGAAACACCATATATTTT
size: .
D: TRBD1
J: TRBJ1-3
V: TRBV4-3

CDR3: CPISQETGAYNERFF
DNA: TGTCCCATCAGTCAAGAGACAGGGGCGTATAATGAGCGGTTCTTC
size: .
D: TRBD1
J: TRBJ2-1
V: TRBV10-3

CDR3: CASSYPGTNNSPLHF
DNA: TGTGCCAGCAGTTACCCCGGGACAAATAATTCACCCCTCCACTTT
size: many
D: .
J: TRBJ1-6
V: TRBV6-6

CDR3: CAISDPRTGISGNTIYF
DNA: TGTGCCATCAGTGACCCTAGGACAGGCATCTCTGGAAACACCATATATTTT
size: many
D: TRBD1
J: TRBJ1-3
V: TRBV10-3

CDR3: CASSQTGGNTGELFF
DNA: TGTGCCAGCAGCCAGACAGGAGGGAACACCGGGGAGCTGTTTTTT
size: .
D: .
J: TRBJ2-2
V: TRBV6-1

CDR3: CASNILRLEPQHF
DNA: TGTGCCAGCAACATACTCCGGTTGGAGCCCCAGCATTTT
size: many
D: .
J: TRBJ1-5
V: TRBV6-2/TRBV6-3

CDR3: CASSPGTVHNEQFF
DNA: TGTGCCAGCAGCCCGGGGACAGTCCACAATGAGCAGTTCTTC
size: many
D: TRBD1
J: TRBJ2-1
V: TRBV5-6

CDR3: CASSHRRTQETQYF
DNA: TGCGCCAGCAGCCACAGACGGACCCAAGAGACCCAGTACTTC
size: .
D: .
J: TRBJ2-5
V: TRBV4-1

CDR3: CSASLATYGYTF
DNA: TGCAGTGCTAGTCTCGCAACTTATGGCTACACCTTC
size: many
D: .
J: TRBJ1-2
V: TRBV20-1

CDR3: CASSPIAGQGIRGANVLTF
DNA: TGTGCCAGCAGCCCTATTGCGGGACAGGGTATAAGAGGGGCCAACGTCCTGACTTTC
size: many
D: TRBD1
J: TRBJ2-6
V: TRBV9

CDR3: CASSGGPNQPQHF
DNA: TGTGCCAGCAGCGGCGGCCCCAATCAGCCCCAGCATTTT
size: few
D: .
J: TRBJ1-5
V: TRBV11-2

CDR3: CASSHGGTGMNTEAFF
DNA: TGTGCCAGCAGCCATGGGGGGACAGGCATGAACACTGAAGCTTTCTTT
size: many
D: TRBD1
J: TRBJ1-1
V: TRBV3-1

CDR3: CASSPDGSGNTIYF
DNA: TGTGCCAGCAGCCCCGACGGCTCTGGAAACACCATATATTTT
size: many
D: .
J: TRBJ1-3
V: TRBV7-9

CDR3: CASSLGVIQYF
DNA: TGTGCCAGCAGCTTGGGAGTAATTCAGTACTTC
size: many
D: .
J: TRBJ2-4
V: TRBV5-6

CDR3: CASSSQGSTGELFF
DNA: TGCGCCAGCAGCTCACAGGGGAGCACCGGGGAGCTGTTTTTT
size: many
D: TRBD1
J: TRBJ2-2
V: TRBV5-1

CDR3: CASSVDPGTGGNSPLHF
DNA: TGTGCCAGCAGCGTAGACCCCGGGACAGGGGGTAATTCACCCCTCCACTTT
size: many
D: TRBD1
J: TRBJ1-6
V: TRBV9

CDR3: CASSFNTQYF
DNA: TGCGCCAGCAGCTTTAATACGCAGTATTTT
size: many
D: .
J: TRBJ2-3
V: TRBV5-1

CDR3: CASSSGQSLGGYTF
DNA: TGTGCCAGCAGCTCGGGACAGTCTCTGGGTGGCTACACCTTC
size: few
D: TRBD1
J: TRBJ1-2
V: TRBV7-8

CDR3: CASSPKRVPPTNTQYF
DNA: TGTGCCAGCAGCCCAAAGCGGGTACCCCCCACGAATACGCAGTATTTT
size: .
D: .
J: TRBJ2-3
V: TRBV3-1

CDR3: CSARRDRGDTEAFF
DNA: TGCAGTGCTAGAAGGGACAGGGGAGACACTGAAGCTTTCTTT
size: many
D: TRBD1
J: TRBJ1-1
V: TRBV20-1

CDR3: CATSGDKGVNSPLHF
DNA: TGTGCCACCAGCGGGGACAAAGGGGTTAATTCACCCCTCCACTTT
size: many
D: .
J: TRBJ1-6
V: TRBV15

CDR3: CASSGAGPRGAFF
DNA: TGTGCCAGCAGTGGAGCAGGCCCCCGGGGAGCTTTCTTT
size: many
D: .
J: TRBJ1-1
V: TRBV25-1

CDR3: CASSLEGIEGEQYF
DNA: TGCGCCAGCAGCTTGGAGGGGATAGAAGGCGAGCAGTACTTC
size: many
D: .
J: TRBJ2-7
V: TRBV5-1

CDR3: CASTLRSGGTQHF
DNA: TGTGCCAGCACCTTAAGGTCTGGGGGGACCCAGCATTTT
size: many
D: .
J: TRBJ1-5
V: TRBV11-2

CDR3: CASRVQEDQPQHF
DNA: TGCGCCAGCAGGGTTCAAGAGGATCAGCCCCAGCATTTT
size: many
D: .
J: TRBJ1-5
V: TRBV5-1

CDR3: CASSSQPSGVNTGELFF
DNA: TGTGCCAGCAGCTCACAACCTAGCGGGGTTAACACCGGGGAGCTGTTTTTT
size: many
D: TRBD2
J: TRBJ2-2
V: TRBV7-2

CDR3: CASSLRGSAYNEQFF
DNA: TGTGCCAGCAGCCTCCGGGGGTCCGCTTACAATGAGCAGTTCTTC
size: many
D: .
J: TRBJ2-1
V: TRBV7-9

CDR3: CASSAKSGTNFDGYTF
DNA: TGTGCCAGCAGCGCCAAATCTGGGACAAATTTTGATGGCTACACCTTC
size: .
D: .
J: TRBJ1-2
V: TRBV7-2

CDR3: CASSDGPLRNEQFF
DNA: TGTGCCAGCAGTGATGGGCCTCTTAGGAATGAGCAGTTCTTC
size: many
D: .
J: TRBJ2-1
V: TRBV2

CDR3: CASSLEDSTDTQYF
DNA: TGCGCCAGCAGCCTAGAAGATAGCACAGATACGCAGTATTTT
size: many
D: .
J: TRBJ2-3
V: TRBV5-1

CDR3: CASTPDRIYGYTF
DNA: TGTGCCAGTACCCCGGACAGGATCTATGGCTACACCTTC
size: many
D: TRBD1
J: TRBJ1-2
V: TRBV19

CDR3: CASSRGQGLKETQYF
DNA: TGCGCCAGCAGCCGGGGACAGGGTCTAAAAGAGACCCAGTACTTC
size: few
D: TRBD1
J: TRBJ2-5
V: TRBV5-1

CDR3: CASSSDKINEQFF
DNA: TGTGCCAGCAGTTCCGACAAGATCAATGAGCAGTTCTTC
size: many
D: .
J: TRBJ2-1
V: TRBV27

CDR3: CASSLRMASLNTGELFF
DNA: TGTGCAAGCAGCCTAAGGATGGCCTCTCTTAACACCGGGGAGCTGTTTTTT
size: .
D: .
J: TRBJ2-2
V: TRBV5-6

CDR3: CASSLAMGRETQYF
DNA: TGTGCTAGCAGCTTAGCAATGGGCCGAGAGACCCAGTACTTC
size: many
D: .
J: TRBJ2-5
V: TRBV7-7

CDR3: CASSYSRAAREVTQYF
DNA: TGTGCCAGCAGTTACTCGAGGGCTGCGCGCGAGGTCACCCAGTACTTC
size: many
D: .
J: TRBJ2-5
V: TRBV6-2/TRBV6-3